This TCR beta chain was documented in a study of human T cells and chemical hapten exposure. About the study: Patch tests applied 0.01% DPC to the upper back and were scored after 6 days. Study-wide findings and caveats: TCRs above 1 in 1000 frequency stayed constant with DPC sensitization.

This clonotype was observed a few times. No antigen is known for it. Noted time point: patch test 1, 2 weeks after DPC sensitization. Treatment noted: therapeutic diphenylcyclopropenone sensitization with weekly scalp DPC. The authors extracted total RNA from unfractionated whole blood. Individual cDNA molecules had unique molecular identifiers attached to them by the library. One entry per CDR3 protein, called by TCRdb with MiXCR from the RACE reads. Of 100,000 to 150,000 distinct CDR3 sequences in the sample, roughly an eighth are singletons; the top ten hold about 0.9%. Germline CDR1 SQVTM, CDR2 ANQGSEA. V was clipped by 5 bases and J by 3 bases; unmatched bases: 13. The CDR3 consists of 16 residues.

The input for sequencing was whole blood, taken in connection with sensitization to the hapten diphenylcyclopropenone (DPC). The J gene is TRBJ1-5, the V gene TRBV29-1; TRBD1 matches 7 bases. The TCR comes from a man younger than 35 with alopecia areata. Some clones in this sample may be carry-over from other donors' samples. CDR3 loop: CSVSYVTGQPNQPQHF. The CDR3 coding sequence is TGCAGCGTTAGCTATGTCACGGGACAGCCCAATCAGCCCCAGCATTTT.